This T cell receptor (beta chain) was documented in a study of OX40 agonist ivuxolimab in advanced cancers. Study-wide context: Dose-escalation cases comprised hepatocellular carcinoma, melanoma, renal cell or head and neck cancer. The eligibility criteria allowed prior anti-PD-1, anti-PD-L1 or anti-CTLA-4 therapy, and about 40% had some. Regarding the study as a whole: There was clonal expansion of CD4+ and CD8+ blood T cells by week 6 at 0.1 to 3.0 mg/kg.

Some clones are missing from TCRdb's copy, which holds only in-frame ones; the method was immunoSEQ multiplex PCR. Of 73,000 or so clones listed, around four fifths were seen once; the top ten hold over 2%. CDR1 and CDR2 (germline): MNHEY, SVGAGI. Trimming removed 5 bases from V and 9 bases from J, with 11 bases in between. The CDR3 sequence is 11 residues long. In the case of this clone: Its antigen is undetermined.

The sequences come from CD4+ or CD8+ T cells sorted from blood, collected in a trial of the OX40 agonist ivuxolimab. The clonotype originates from an adult with an advanced solid tumor such as melanoma, head and neck, liver or kidney cancer. V is TRBV6-5 and J is TRBJ2-7; D ambiguous. The CDR3 region has the DNA TGTGCCAGCAGTGAGGACGGTCGGCAGTACTTC. Translation gives CASSEDGRQYF.